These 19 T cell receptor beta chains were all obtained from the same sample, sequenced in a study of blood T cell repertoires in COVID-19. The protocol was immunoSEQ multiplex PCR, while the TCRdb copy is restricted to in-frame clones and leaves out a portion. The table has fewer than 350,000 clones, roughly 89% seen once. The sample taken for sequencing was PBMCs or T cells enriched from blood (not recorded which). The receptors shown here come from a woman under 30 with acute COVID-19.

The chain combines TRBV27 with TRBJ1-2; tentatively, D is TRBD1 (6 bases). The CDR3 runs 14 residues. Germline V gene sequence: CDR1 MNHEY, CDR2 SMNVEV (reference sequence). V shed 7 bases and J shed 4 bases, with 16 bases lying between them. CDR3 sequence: CASTQNGQTYGYTF. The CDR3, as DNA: TGTGCCAGCACCCAAAATGGACAGACCTATGGCTACACCTTC.

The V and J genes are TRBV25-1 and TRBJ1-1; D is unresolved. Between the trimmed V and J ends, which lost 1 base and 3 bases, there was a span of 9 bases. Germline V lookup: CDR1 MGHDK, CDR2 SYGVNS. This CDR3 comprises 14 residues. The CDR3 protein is CASSELGSYTEAFF. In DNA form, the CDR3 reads TGTGCCAGCAGTGAATTGGGCAGTTACACTGAAGCTTTCTTT. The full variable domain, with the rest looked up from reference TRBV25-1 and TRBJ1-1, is EADIYQTPRYLVIGTGKKITLECSQTMGHDKMYWYQQDPGMELHLIHYSYGVNSTEKGDLSSESTVSRIRTEHFPLTLESARPSHTSQYLCASSELGSYTEAFFGQGTRLTVV.

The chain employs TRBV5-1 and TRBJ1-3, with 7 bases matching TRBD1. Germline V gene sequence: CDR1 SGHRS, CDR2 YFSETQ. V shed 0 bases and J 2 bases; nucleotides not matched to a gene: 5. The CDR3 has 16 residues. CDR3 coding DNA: TGCGCCAGCAGCTTGGCTGGGACAGACACTGGAAACACCATATATTTT. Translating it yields CASSLAGTDTGNTIYF.

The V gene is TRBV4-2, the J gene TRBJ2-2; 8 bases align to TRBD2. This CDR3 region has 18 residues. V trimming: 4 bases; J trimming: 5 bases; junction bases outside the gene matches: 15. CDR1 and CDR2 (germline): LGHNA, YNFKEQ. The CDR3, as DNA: TGTGCCAGCAGCCGGAAGAGTTATACTAGCGGAAAAACCGGGGAGCTGTTTTTT. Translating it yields CASSRKSYTSGKTGELFF.

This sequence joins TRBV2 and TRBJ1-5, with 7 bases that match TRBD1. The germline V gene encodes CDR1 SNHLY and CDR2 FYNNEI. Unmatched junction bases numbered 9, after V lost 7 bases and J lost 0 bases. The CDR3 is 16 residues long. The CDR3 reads CASKRTGGVSNQPQHF. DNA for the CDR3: TGTGCCAGCAAAAGGACAGGTGGCGTTAGCAATCAGCCCCAGCATTTT.

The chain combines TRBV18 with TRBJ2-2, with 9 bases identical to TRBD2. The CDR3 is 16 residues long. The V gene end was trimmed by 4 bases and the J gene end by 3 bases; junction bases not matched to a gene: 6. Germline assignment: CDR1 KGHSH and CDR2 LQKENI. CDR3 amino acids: CASSQRLAEDTGELFF. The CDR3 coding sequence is TGTGCCAGCTCACAGCGACTAGCGGAGGACACCGGGGAGCTGTTTTTT.

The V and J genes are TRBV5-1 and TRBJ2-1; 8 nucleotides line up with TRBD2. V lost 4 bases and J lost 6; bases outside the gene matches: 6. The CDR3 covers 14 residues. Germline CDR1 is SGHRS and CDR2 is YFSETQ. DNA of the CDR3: TGCGCCAGCAGCCGTGCGGGGGGAAGCAATGAGCAGTTCTTC. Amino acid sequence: CASSRAGGSNEQFF.

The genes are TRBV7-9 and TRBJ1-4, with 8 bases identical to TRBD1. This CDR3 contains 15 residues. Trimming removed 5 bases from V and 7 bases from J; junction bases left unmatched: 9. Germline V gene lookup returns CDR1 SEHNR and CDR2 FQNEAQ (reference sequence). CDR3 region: CASSQTGDVREKLFF. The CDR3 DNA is TGTGCCAGCAGCCAGACAGGGGATGTTCGTGAAAAACTGTTTTTT.

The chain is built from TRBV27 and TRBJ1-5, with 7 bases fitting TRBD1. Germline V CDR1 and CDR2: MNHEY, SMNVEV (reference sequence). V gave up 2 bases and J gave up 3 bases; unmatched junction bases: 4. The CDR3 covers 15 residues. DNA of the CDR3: TGTGCCAGCAGTTTAACTGGACAGGTCAATCAGCCCCAGCATTTT. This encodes CASSLTGQVNQPQHF.

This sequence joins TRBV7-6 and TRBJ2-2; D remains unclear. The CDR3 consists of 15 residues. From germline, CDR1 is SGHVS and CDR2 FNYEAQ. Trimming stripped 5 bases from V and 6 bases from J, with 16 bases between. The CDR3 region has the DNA TGTGCCAGCAGCCCACTAACGACCAACGCCGGGGAGCTGTTTTTT. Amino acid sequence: CASSPLTTNAGELFF.

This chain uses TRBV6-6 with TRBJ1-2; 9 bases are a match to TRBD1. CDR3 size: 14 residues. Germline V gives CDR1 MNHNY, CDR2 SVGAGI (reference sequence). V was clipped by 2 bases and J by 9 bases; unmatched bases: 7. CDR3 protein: CASSYAGTGSSYTF. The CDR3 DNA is TGTGCCAGCAGTTACGCTGGGACAGGGAGTAGCTACACCTTC.

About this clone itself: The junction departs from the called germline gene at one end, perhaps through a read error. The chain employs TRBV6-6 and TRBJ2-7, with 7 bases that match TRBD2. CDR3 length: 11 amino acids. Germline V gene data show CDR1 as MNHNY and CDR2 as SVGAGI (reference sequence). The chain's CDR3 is CASFNSRDYIF. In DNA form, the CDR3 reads TGTGCCAGCTTTAACTCCCGGGACTATATCTTC.

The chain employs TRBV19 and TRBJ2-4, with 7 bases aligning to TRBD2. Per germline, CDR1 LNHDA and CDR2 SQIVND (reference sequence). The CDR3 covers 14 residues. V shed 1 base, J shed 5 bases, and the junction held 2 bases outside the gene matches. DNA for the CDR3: TGTGCCAGTAGTATAGTGAGCGGGGAAAACATTCAGTACTTC. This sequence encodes CASSIVSGENIQYF.

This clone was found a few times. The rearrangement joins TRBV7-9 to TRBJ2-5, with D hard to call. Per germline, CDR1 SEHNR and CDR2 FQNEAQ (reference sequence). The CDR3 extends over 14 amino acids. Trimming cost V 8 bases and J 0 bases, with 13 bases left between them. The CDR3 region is CASRPGSYQETQYF. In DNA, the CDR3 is TGTGCCAGCCGCCCCGGGTCGTACCAAGAGACCCAGTACTTC. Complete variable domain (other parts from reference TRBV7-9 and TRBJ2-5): DTGVSQNPRHKITKRGQNVTFRCDPISEHNRLYWYRQTLGQGPEFLTYFQNEAQLEKSRLLSDRFSAERPKGSFSTLEIQRTEQGDSAMYLCASRPGSYQETQYFGPGTRLLVL.

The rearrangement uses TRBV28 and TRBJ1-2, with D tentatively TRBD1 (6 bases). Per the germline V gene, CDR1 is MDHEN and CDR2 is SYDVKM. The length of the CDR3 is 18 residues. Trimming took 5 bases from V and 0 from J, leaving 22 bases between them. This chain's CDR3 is CASSPVMSTGFANYGYTF. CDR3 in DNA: TGTGCCAGCAGTCCCGTTATGTCGACAGGCTTCGCTAACTATGGCTACACCTTC.

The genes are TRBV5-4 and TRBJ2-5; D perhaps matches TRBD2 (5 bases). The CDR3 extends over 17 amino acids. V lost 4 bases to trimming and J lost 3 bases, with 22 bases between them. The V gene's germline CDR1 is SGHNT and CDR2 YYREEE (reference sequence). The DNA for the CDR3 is TGTGCCAGCAGCGGTGATATACTAGTAAGAAATAAAGAGACCCAGTACTTC. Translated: CASSGDILVRNKETQYF. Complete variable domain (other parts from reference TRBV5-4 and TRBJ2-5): ETGVTQSPTHLIKTRGQQVTLRCSSQSGHNTVSWYQQALGQGPQFIFQYYREEENGRGNFPPRFSGLQFPNYSSELNVNALELDDSALYLCASSGDILVRNKETQYFGPGTRLLVL.

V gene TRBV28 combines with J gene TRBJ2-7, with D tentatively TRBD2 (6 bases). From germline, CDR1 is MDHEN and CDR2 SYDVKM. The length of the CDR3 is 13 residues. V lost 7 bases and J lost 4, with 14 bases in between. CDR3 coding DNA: TGTGCCAGCACCCTAAGGCGGGGATACGAGCAGTACTTC. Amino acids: CASTLRRGYEQYF.

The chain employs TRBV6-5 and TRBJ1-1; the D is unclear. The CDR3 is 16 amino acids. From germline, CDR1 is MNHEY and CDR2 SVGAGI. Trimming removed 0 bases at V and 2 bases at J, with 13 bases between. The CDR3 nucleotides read TGTGCCAGCAGTTACTCGATTTCCCAGATTAACACTGAAGCTTTCTTT. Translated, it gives CASSYSISQINTEAFF.

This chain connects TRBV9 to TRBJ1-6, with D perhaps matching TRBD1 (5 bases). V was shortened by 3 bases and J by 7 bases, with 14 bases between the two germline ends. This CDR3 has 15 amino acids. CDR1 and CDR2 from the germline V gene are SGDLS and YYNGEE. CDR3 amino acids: CASSEAGGRNSPLHF. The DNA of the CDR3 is TGTGCCAGCAGCGAAGCTGGGGGGAGGAATTCACCCCTCCACTTT.